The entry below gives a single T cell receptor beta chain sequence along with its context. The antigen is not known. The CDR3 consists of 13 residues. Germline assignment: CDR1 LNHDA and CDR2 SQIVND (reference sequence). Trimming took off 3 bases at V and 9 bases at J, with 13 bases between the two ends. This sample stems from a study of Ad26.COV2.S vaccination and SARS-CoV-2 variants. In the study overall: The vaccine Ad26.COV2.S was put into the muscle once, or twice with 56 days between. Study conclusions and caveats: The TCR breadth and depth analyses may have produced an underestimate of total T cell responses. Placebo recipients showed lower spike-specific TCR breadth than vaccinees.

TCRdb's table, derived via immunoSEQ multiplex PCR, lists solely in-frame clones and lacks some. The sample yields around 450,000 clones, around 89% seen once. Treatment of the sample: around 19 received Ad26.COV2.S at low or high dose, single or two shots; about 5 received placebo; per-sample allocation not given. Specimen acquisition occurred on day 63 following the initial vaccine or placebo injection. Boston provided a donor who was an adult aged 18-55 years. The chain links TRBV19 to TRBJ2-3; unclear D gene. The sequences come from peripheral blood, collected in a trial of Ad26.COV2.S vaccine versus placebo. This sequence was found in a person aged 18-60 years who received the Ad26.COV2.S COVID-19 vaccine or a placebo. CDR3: CASSIRAQRTQYF. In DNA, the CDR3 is TGTGCCAGTAGTATCCGGGCCCAGAGGACGCAGTATTTT.